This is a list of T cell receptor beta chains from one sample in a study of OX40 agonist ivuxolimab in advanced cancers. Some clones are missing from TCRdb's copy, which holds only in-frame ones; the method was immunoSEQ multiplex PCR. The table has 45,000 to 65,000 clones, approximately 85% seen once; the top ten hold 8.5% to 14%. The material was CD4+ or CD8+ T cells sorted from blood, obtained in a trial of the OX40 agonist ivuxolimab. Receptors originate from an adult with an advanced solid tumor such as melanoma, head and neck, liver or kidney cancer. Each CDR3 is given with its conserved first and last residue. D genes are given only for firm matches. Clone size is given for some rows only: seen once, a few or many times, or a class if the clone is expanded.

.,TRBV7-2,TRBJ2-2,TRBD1,TGTGCCAGCAGCCCCTTCGACAGGGGATTTGTCGGGGAGCTGTTTTTT,CASSPFDRGFVGELFF
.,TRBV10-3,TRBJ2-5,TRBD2,TGTGCCATCAGTGAGTCCCCGGGAGGTATGGAGACCCAGTACTTC,CAISESPGGMETQYF
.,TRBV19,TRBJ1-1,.,TGTGCCAGTAGTATTCGGTCATTCTGGGACCCAGACCGATACCCGAACACTGAAGCTTTCTTT,CASSIRSFWDPDRYPNTEAFF
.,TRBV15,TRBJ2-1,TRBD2,TGTGCCACCAGCAGAGACAACCTAGCGGGAGACTACAATGAGCAGTTCTTC,CATSRDNLAGDYNEQFF
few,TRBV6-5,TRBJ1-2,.,TGTGCCAGCAGTTACTCGACCGAAATCTATGGCTACACCTTC,CASSYSTEIYGYTF
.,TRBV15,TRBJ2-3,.,TGTGCCACCAGCAGAGACTGGAATTGGGGCACAGATACGCAGTATTTT,CATSRDWNWGTDTQYF
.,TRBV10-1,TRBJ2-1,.,TGCGCCAGCAGTGGGACAGCCCATACCTACAATGAGCAGTTCTTC,CASSGTAHTYNEQFF
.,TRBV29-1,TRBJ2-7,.,TGCAGCGTTGACGGGTCCCGGGACAACCCCTCCTACGAGCAGTACTTC,CSVDGSRDNPSYEQYF
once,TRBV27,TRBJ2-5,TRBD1,TGTGCCAGCAGTTTATTAGGGGGCCGGGAGACCCAGTACTTC,CASSLLGGRETQYF
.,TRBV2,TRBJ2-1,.,TGTGCCAGACAGGTTTTTAATGAGCAGTTCTTC,CARQVFNEQFF
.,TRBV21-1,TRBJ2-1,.,TGTGCCAGCAGCAAAGCGCTCCCCAGGGGACTGTTCTTC,CASSKALPRGLFF
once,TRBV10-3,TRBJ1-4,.,TGTGCCATCAGTGAATTAGGGGGGCTAGAACTGTTTTTT,CAISELGGLELFF
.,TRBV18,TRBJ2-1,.,TGTGCCAGCTCTTTGGACAGCGACAATGAGCAGTTCTTC,CASSLDSDNEQFF
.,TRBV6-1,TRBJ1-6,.,TGTGCCAGCAGGATGATCCTTACGGATTCACCCCTCCACTTT,CASRMILTDSPLHF
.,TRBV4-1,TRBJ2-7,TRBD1,TGCGCCAGCAGCCAAGGCGCAGGGGGCTACGAGCAGTACTTC,CASSQGAGGYEQYF